The TCR beta chain under discussion was sequenced for a study of T cells in Graves' hyperthyroidism and ophthalmopathy. RNA transcripts yielded amplified TCR beta CDR3 regions. The study used the HTBI primer set for a first-round RT-PCR of the TCR CDR3. TCRdb recomputed calls from the multiplex PCR reads with MiXCR, one row per CDR3 protein. Among about 690,000 distinct CDR3 sequences listed, around 16% were seen once. This clonotype was picked up a small number of times. What it binds is not known. Findings and caveats of the study: Among thyroid clonotypes expanded above 0.001, most also appeared in blood.

The receptor comes from a man aged 50 or older with Graves' hyperthyroidism. What was sequenced was blood.

CDR3 in DNA: TGTGCCAGTAGTACCTTGGACAGGGGAGGGGAGACCCAGTACTTC. Translation gives CASSTLDRGGETQYF. The chain links TRBV19 to TRBJ2-5; 9 bases align to TRBD1. CDR3 size: 15 residues. The J segment lost 5 bases and the V segment lost 4 bases, leaving 8 bases of the junction unmatched. Germline V gives CDR1 LNHDA, CDR2 SQIVND (reference sequence).